One and the same sample provided the 3 T cell receptor beta chains below, sequenced in a study of blood T cells in healthy people across ages (dated by TCRdb to about 2015). The method behind the library was 5' RACE. The listed sequencing device is Illumina HiSeq 2500. A second PCR of about 6 to 12 cycles was run with a J-beta primer mix and a sample-barcoded 5' primer. TCRdb reprocessing: public reads trimmed at Q25 with fastp, clones called with MiXCR, in-frame beta chains kept. Here each entry gathers all rows of one CDR3 protein and keeps the most common genes and DNA. This sample gives fewer than 1,200,000 distinct CDR3 sequences in total; around 25% of them show up just once. The top ten hold less than 0.75% of the sample. The same data also contributed to another study, on T cells of mothers and their children.

The sequencing input was blood. The receptors stem from a girl aged 2-15 years in good health.

The sample holds a few counts of this clonotype. The chain joins TRBV9 to TRBJ2-3, with 7 bases fitting TRBD1. V dropped 2 bases and J dropped 8; count of bases not matched to a gene: 20. This CDR3 contains 18 residues. Germline V gene lookup returns CDR1 SGDLS and CDR2 YYNGEE. In DNA form, the CDR3 reads TGTGCCAGCAGCGTTTTAGATAGGGGGCCTATAACCACCCGTACGCAGTATTTT. Translating gives CASSVLDRGPITTRTQYF.

The rearrangement uses TRBV20-1 and TRBJ2-7; D may be TRBD1 or TRBD2 (5 bases each). Between the trimmed V and J ends, which lost 8 bases and 3 bases, there was a span of 20 bases. Germline V gives CDR1 DFQATT, CDR2 SNEGSKA (reference sequence). This CDR3 is 14 amino acids long. The CDR3 bases are TGCAGTACTATGGGGTCACTGGGGGACTACGAGCAGTACTTC. Protein product: CSTMGSLGDYEQYF.

This clonotype was picked up a small number of times. V usage is TRBV6-5 and J usage is TRBJ2-5; D might be TRBD1 (6 bases). V lost 2 bases to trimming and J lost 2 bases, with 12 bases between them. The germline CDR1 and CDR2 sequences are MNHEY and SVGAGI. The CDR3 contains 15 residues. The CDR3 DNA reads as TGTGCCAGCAGTTACCAACAGGGTGATCAAGAGACCCAGTACTTC. Its protein product is CASSYQQGDQETQYF.